This entry lists 11 T cell receptor beta chains sequenced from one sample in a study of T cells in Graves' hyperthyroidism and ophthalmopathy. Amplified TCR beta CDR3 regions derived from RNA transcripts. The study used the HTBI primer set for a first-round RT-PCR of the TCR CDR3. One entry per CDR3 protein results from TCRdb running MiXCR on the multiplex PCR reads. The sample lists about 570,000 distinct CDR3 sequences, 35% to 55% occurring once. Sequencing input: peripheral blood or thyroid tissue (not recorded which). Source of these receptors: an adult woman with Graves' disease, either hyperthyroidism or ophthalmopathy (not recorded which).

This clonotype was observed at least ten times. The CDR3 coding sequence is TGTGCCAGCAGTATCATCGGACTAGCGGGAGTCCCTGGGGCCAACGTCCTGACTTTC. It encodes CASSIIGLAGVPGANVLTF. This sequence joins TRBV12-3 or TRBV12-4 and TRBJ2-6; TRBD2 matches at 13 bases. The J segment lost 2 bases and the V segment lost 5 bases, leaving 9 bases of the junction unmatched. The CDR3 is 19 amino acids.

This clonotype was seen many times. The rearrangement joins TRBV19 to TRBJ1-2; a possible D gene is TRBD1 (5 bases). Germline CDR1 is LNHDA and CDR2 is SQIVND (reference sequence). With 9 bases removed from V and 3 bases from J, the gap between germline ends came to 17 bases. The CDR3 covers 14 residues. CDR3 DNA: TGTGCCAGCGCGATCGGGGCGAAAGACTATGGCTACACCTTC. This encodes CASAIGAKDYGYTF.

This clonotype was seen ten or more times. V gene TRBV5-5 combines with J gene TRBJ1-5; D call uncertain. The CDR3 consists of 13 residues. V dropped 2 bases and J dropped 6 bases, with 9 bases sitting between them. The germline V gene has CDR1 SGHKS and CDR2 YYEKEE (reference sequence). The CDR3: CASSLMVGQPQHF. Here the CDR3 DNA reads TGTGCCAGCAGCTTAATGGTGGGTCAGCCCCAGCATTTT.

This clonotype showed up many times. The chain carries TRBV7-9 and TRBJ2-7; D unresolved. Germline V gene sequence: CDR1 SEHNR, CDR2 FQNEAQ (reference sequence). The length of the CDR3 is 11 residues. V was clipped by 1 base and J by 7 bases, with 5 bases between them. The CDR3 sequence: CASSLENEQYF. The CDR3 nucleotides are TGTGCCAGCAGCTTAGAGAATGAGCAGTACTTC.

This clonotype was counted at least ten times. The V and J genes are TRBV4-1 and TRBJ1-2, with D unresolved. V was pared by 3 bases and J by 8 bases, with 7 bases between. The CDR3 extends over 11 amino acids. The germline CDR1 and CDR2 sequences are MGHRA and YSYEKL. In DNA form, the CDR3 reads TGCGCCAGCAGCCAGGAGGCGGGCTACACCTTC. It encodes CASSQEAGYTF.

In this sample, this clonotype turned up a few times. This may stem from a read error, because a much larger clone lies one nucleotide away. The chain carries TRBV2 and TRBJ2-7; maybe TRBD1 (5 bases). Germline CDR1 and CDR2: SNHLY and FYNNEI. There are 14 residues in the CDR3. V dropped 8 bases and J dropped 10 bases, with 24 bases sitting between them. The CDR3 protein is CASRVGRVVEAQYF. The CDR3 DNA follows: TGTGCCAGCCGGGTGGGCAGGGTCGTTGAGGCCCAGTACTTC.

The genes are TRBV20-1 and TRBJ1-2; D is ambiguous. V was clipped by 3 bases and J by 9 bases, with 14 bases between them. From germline, CDR1 is DFQATT and CDR2 SNEGSKA (reference sequence). CDR3 length: 12 residues. The CDR3 region has the DNA TGCAGTGCTAGTAACGGTAGGGATAGCTACACCTTC. Translated, it gives CSASNGRDSYTF.

This clonotype was counted a single time. A much larger clonotype is one base distant, so this may be a read error. The chain carries TRBV6-1 and TRBJ2-7; D remains unclear. The V gene's germline CDR1 is MNHNS and CDR2 SASEGT. This CDR3 is 14 amino acids long. CDR3: CASSEPFPSYGQYF. The DNA of the CDR3 is TGTGCCAGCAGTGAACCTTTCCCCTCCTACGGGCAGTACTTC.

This clonotype occurred a few times. The genes are TRBV25-1 and TRBJ1-4; tentatively, D is TRBD1 (5 bases). This CDR3 region has 15 residues. The germline CDR1 and CDR2 sequences are MGHDK and SYGVNS. V dropped 5 bases and J dropped 7 bases, with 17 bases sitting between them. The CDR3 protein is CASSRTTAGGEKLFF. The DNA of the CDR3 is TGTGCCAGCAGTAGAACGACAGCCGGGGGTGAAAAACTGTTTTTT.

This rearrangement joins TRBV7-2 to TRBJ2-7; TRBD1 might be the D (6 bases). Germline loops: CDR1 SGHTA, CDR2 FQGNSA. V dropped 5 bases and J dropped 12 bases, with 17 bases sitting between them. The CDR3 has 12 amino acids. CDR3 DNA sequence: TGTGCCAGCAGCGCAGACAGGCCCCGGCGGTACTTC. Translated, it gives CASSADRPRRYF. Variable domain in full (rest from reference TRBV7-2 and TRBJ2-7): GAGVSQSPSNKVTEKGKDVELRCDPISGHTALYWYRQSLGQGLEFLIYFQGNSAPDKSGLPSDRFSAERTGGSVSTLTIQRTQQEDSAVYLCASSADRPRRYFGPGTRLTVT.

DNA of the CDR3: TGCGCCAGCAGCTTGGCGGACCCGAGGGGCTATGGCTACACCTTC. Translated: CASSLADPRGYGYTF. V usage is TRBV5-1 and J usage is TRBJ1-2; weak D call: TRBD1 (5 bases). V was trimmed by 0 bases and J by 4 bases, leaving 13 bases between them. Germline V gene lookup returns CDR1 SGHRS and CDR2 YFSETQ. The CDR3 has 15 amino acids.